The following is a T cell receptor (beta chain) sequence with its context. Its antigen is not known. A J-beta primer mix and a sample-barcoded 5' primer were used in a second PCR of about 6 to 12 cycles. TCRdb processed the 5' RACE reads anew with MiXCR; each CDR3 protein has one entry. The sample records hundreds of thousands of distinct CDR3 sequences, over 40% being singletons. CDR3 length: 17 amino acids. Germline lookup yields CDR1 SGHTA and CDR2 FQGNSA. Healthy Russian Caucasian donors spanned ages about 6 to 95 years. This sample was taken from a study of blood T cells in healthy people across ages. Study results and caveats: Compared with aged donors, long-lived donors showed fewer expanded clones, suggesting selection.

The sequence derives from a woman aged 80 or over in good health. This chain links TRBV7-2 with TRBJ2-5, with 9 bases identical to TRBD2. The last part of the DNA fits TRBJ2-7 better; the J call may be wrong. The sequencing sample was made of blood. The CDR3 coding sequence is TGTGCCAGCAGCTTAGCGCGGGCGGGGGGGTTAAGGGACGAGCAGTACTTC. This translates into CASSLARAGGLRDEQYF.